This TCR beta chain was sequenced during a study of OX40 agonist ivuxolimab in advanced cancers. Clones were sequenced by immunoSEQ multiplex PCR, and TCRdb holds only the in-frame ones, with some missing. The repertoire holds roughly 67,000 clones, with 86% as singletons. The sequencing here drew on CD4+ or CD8+ T cells sorted from blood, taken in a trial of the OX40 agonist ivuxolimab. This TCR was sampled from an adult with an advanced solid tumor such as melanoma, head and neck, liver or kidney cancer.

The DNA of the CDR3 is TGTGCCAGCAGCCGGGGACAGGGAGATCAGCCCCAGCATTTT. Amino acids: CASSRGQGDQPQHF. The chain recombines TRBV16 with TRBJ1-5; the match to TRBD1 covers 9 bases. The length of the CDR3 is 14 residues. Per the germline V gene, CDR1 is KGHSY and CDR2 is FQNENV. V trimming: 4 bases; J trimming: 5 bases; junction bases outside the gene matches: 3.